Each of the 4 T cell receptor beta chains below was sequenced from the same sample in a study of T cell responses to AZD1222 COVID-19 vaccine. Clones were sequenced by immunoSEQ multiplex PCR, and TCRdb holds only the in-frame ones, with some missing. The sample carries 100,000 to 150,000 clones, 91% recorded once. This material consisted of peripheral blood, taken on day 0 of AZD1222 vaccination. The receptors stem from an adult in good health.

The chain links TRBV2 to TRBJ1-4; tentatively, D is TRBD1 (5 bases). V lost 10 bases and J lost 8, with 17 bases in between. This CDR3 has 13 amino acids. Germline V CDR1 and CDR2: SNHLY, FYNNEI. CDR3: CATSSGPREKLFF. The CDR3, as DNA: TGTGCCACCTCATCGGGGCCGAGAGAAAAACTGTTTTTT.

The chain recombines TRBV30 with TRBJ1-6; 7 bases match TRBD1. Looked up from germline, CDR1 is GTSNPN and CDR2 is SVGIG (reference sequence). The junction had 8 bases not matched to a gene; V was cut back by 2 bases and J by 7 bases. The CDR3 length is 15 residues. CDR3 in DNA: TGTGCCTGGAGTCCGACAGGGCTCCAGAATTCACCCCTCCACTTT. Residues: CAWSPTGLQNSPLHF.

The CDR3 sequence: CASSPGTESSYEQYF. The CDR3 nucleotides are TGCGCCAGCAGTCCCGGGACAGAGAGCTCCTACGAGCAGTACTTC. The chain carries TRBV23-1 and TRBJ2-7, with TRBD1 matching 7 bases. TRBV23-1 is an open reading frame, and its role is uncertain. V dropped 4 bases and J dropped 0; count of bases not matched to a gene: 6. The CDR3 is 15 amino acids.

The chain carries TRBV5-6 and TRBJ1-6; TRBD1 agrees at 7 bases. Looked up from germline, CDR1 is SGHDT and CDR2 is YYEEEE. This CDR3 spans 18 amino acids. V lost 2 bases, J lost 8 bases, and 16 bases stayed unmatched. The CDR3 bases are TGTGCCAGCAGCTTTAAGGGGACAGTTACTGGCTCCGATTCACCCCTCCACTTT. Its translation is CASSFKGTVTGSDSPLHF.